These T cell receptor beta chains were read from a single sample in a study of blood T cell repertoires in COVID-19. Profiled with immunoSEQ multiplex PCR; TCRdb holds only in-frame clones, not every one. In the table there are roughly 300,000 clones, approximately 84% of which are singletons. Sequencing was done on a sample of peripheral blood. The receptors derive from a human donor with COVID-19, enrolled during active disease. The donor label of this sample is uncertain. Each CDR3 is given with its conserved first and last residue. Each record gives: clone size, V gene, D gene, J gene, CDR3 DNA, CDR3 protein. D genes are given only for firm matches. Size values are once, few and many counts, or a class for expanded clones, and some rows have none.

>NA|TRBV5-1|NA|TRBJ1-4
TGCGCCAGCAGCTTACCGGGATTAAGGGAAAAACTGTTTTTT
CASSLPGLREKLFF
>NA|TRBV11-1|NA|TRBJ2-5
TGTGCCAGCAGCTCCCTTCCCGGCGGGACCCAGTACTTC
CASSSLPGGTQYF
>NA|TRBV5-1|TRBD2|TRBJ2-5
TGCGCCAGCAGCCCCGGTGGGACTACGGAGACCCAGTACTTC
CASSPGGTTETQYF
>NA|TRBV19|TRBD1|TRBJ1-5
TGTGCCAGTATTCTCACCGGGACAGGGAATCAGCCCCAGCATTTT
CASILTGTGNQPQHF
>NA|TRBV5-1|NA|TRBJ1-1
TGCGCCAGCAGTTCCCTCGGGGTGAACACTGAAGCTTTCTTT
CASSSLGVNTEAFF
>NA|TRBV12-3/TRBV12-4|TRBD1|TRBJ1-1
TGTGCCAGCAGGCGACAGGGGAACACTGAAGCTTTCTTT
CASRRQGNTEAFF
>NA|TRBV18|TRBD2|TRBJ2-2
TGTGCCAGCTCACCACCGTCTAGCGGGAAGAGCGGGGAGCTGTTTTTT
CASSPPSSGKSGELFF
>NA|TRBV7-9|NA|TRBJ2-7
TGTGCCAGCAGCTTGGGGACTGGGTCCGACGAGCAGTACTTC
CASSLGTGSDEQYF
>NA|TRBV6-1|TRBD1|TRBJ2-1
TGTGCCAGCAGTGACCCGGGACAGATATCCTACAATGAGCAGTTCTTC
CASSDPGQISYNEQFF
>NA|TRBV6-5|NA|TRBJ2-2
TGTGCCAGCAGTTACGGCGGTGGCACCGGGGAGCTGTTTTTT
CASSYGGGTGELFF
>NA|TRBV29-1|NA|TRBJ2-7
TGCAGCGTTGAAGTTGAGAAGCAGTACTTC
CSVEVEKQYF
>NA|TRBV4-1|TRBD2|TRBJ2-3
TGCGCCAGCAGCCAAGATATGGGAACAGCGGGGACAGATACGCAGTATTTT
CASSQDMGTAGTDTQYF
>NA|TRBV3-1/TRBV3-2|NA|TRBJ1-6
TGTGCCAGCAGCCAAGCAGGAGGGTCTAATTCACCCCTCCACTTT
CASSQAGGSNSPLHF
>few|TRBV9|TRBD1|TRBJ1-3
TGTGCCAGCAGCGGGACACAGGGGGCCTCTGGAAACACCATATATTTT
CASSGTQGASGNTIYF
>NA|TRBV29-1|NA|TRBJ2-1
TGCAGCGCACCGCGGGATAGTTTCAATGAGCAGTTCTTC
CSAPRDSFNEQFF
>few|TRBV29-1|NA|TRBJ2-1
TGCAGCGTTGACAACGAGCCGGACTCCTCCTACAATGAGCAGTTCTTC
CSVDNEPDSSYNEQFF
>NA|TRBV30|TRBD2|TRBJ2-1
TGTGCCTGGAAGGAACTAGCGGGATACTACAATGAGCAGTTCTTC
CAWKELAGYYNEQFF
>NA|TRBV7-2|TRBD2|TRBJ2-7
TGTGCCAGCAGTCGAGGAGCGGGGGCCTACGAGCAGTACTTC
CASSRGAGAYEQYF
>NA|TRBV30|TRBD1|TRBJ2-1
TGTGCCTGGTCGACAGGGTCTTGGGACAATGAGCAGTTCTTC
CAWSTGSWDNEQFF
>NA|TRBV12-5|TRBD1|TRBJ2-7
TGTGCTAGTGGTTTGTCTGACAGGGGCTATGAGCAGTACTTC
CASGLSDRGYEQYF
>NA|TRBV18|NA|TRBJ2-5
TGTGCCAGCTCACCCTCTGATTCCACTACCGGCACCCAGTACTTC
CASSPSDSTTGTQYF
>NA|TRBV11-2|NA|TRBJ2-7
TGTGCCAGCACCCTAGGTTACGAGCAGTACTTC
CASTLGYEQYF
>NA|TRBV11-2|NA|TRBJ2-7
TGTGCCAGCAGCTTAGGAGGGTTGGGCGAGCAGTACTTC
CASSLGGLGEQYF
>NA|TRBV29-1|NA|TRBJ1-1
TGCAGCGTTCACACGATGAACACTGAAGCTTTCTTT
CSVHTMNTEAFF
>NA|TRBV28|TRBD1|TRBJ1-1
TGTGCCAGCAGTTTAGGGACAGTTTTTGAAGCTTTCTTT
CASSLGTVFEAFF
>NA|TRBV2|NA|TRBJ2-7
TGTGCCAGCAGAGGGGTCGGGACTTACTACGAGCAGTACTTC
CASRGVGTYYEQYF
>NA|TRBV28|TRBD1|TRBJ2-7
TGTGCCAGCATGACAGGGGCCACTAAAGAGCAGTACTTC
CASMTGATKEQYF
>NA|TRBV11-2|TRBD2|TRBJ2-3
TGTGCCAGCAGCTTTCTCCCCCGGGACGCGGGAGAAAGGACAGATACGCAGTATTTT
CASSFLPRDAGERTDTQYF
>NA|TRBV19|TRBD1|TRBJ1-4
TGTGCCAGTAGTGGAGACAGGGGTTGGAATGAAAAACTGTTTTTT
CASSGDRGWNEKLFF
>NA|TRBV5-6|TRBD2|TRBJ2-7
TGTGCCAGCAGCTTGTTACTAGCGGGAGAAACCTACGAGCAGTACTTC
CASSLLLAGETYEQYF
>NA|TRBV9|TRBD2|TRBJ2-7
TGTGCCAGCAGCGTAGAGCGGGGCGAGCAGTACTTC
CASSVERGEQYF
>NA|TRBV28|NA|TRBJ2-1
TGTGCCAGCGTTAATGGGGGGACCTACTCCTACAATGAGCAGTTCTTC
CASVNGGTYSYNEQFF
>NA|TRBV19|NA|TRBJ1-2
TGTGCCAGTAGTATCAATACGGGGAATGCTGGCTACACCTTC
CASSINTGNAGYTF
>NA|TRBV9|TRBD1|TRBJ2-2
TGTGCCAGCAGCCTAACAGGGGGCGCATTCACCGGGGAGCTGTTTTTT
CASSLTGGAFTGELFF
>few|TRBV13|TRBD1|TRBJ2-1
TGTGCCAGCAGCTTAGAGGGACAGGGGGATAATGAGCAGTTCTTC
CASSLEGQGDNEQFF
>NA|TRBV7-3|NA|TRBJ2-2
TGTGCCAGCAGCTTGGCATTGAACACCGGGGAGCTGTTTTTT
CASSLALNTGELFF
>NA|TRBV28|NA|TRBJ2-7
TGTGCCAGCAGTTTATGGGCAGGGCCCCTCTACGAGCAGTACTTC
CASSLWAGPLYEQYF
>NA|TRBV9|TRBD1|TRBJ1-2
TGTGCCAGCAGCGCAACAGGGGGGCACTCTTCTTCCTATGGCTACACCTTC
CASSATGGHSSSYGYTF
>few|TRBV7-2|NA|TRBJ2-2
TGTGCCAGCAGCCCCCGAGTTGCGGGACCTGCGAACACCGGGGAGCTGTTTTTT
CASSPRVAGPANTGELFF
>NA|TRBV6-4|TRBD1|TRBJ1-2
TGTGCCAGCAGCGCCGGGACAGGGTCATTCCGGTATGGCTACACCTTC
CASSAGTGSFRYGYTF
>many|TRBV18|NA|TRBJ2-3
TGTGCCAGCTCCGGGGGACCCTACACAGATACGCAGTATTTT
CASSGGPYTDTQYF
>NA|TRBV28|TRBD1|TRBJ1-1
TGTGCCAGCAGTGGGGGACAGGCCACCAGAGGGGCTTTCTTT
CASSGGQATRGAFF
>NA|TRBV27|TRBD1|TRBJ2-7
TGTGCCAGCAGGCCACCGATGGGACAGAATTACGATGAGCAGTACTTC
CASRPPMGQNYDEQYF
>NA|TRBV6-5|NA|TRBJ1-1
TGTGCCAGCAGTTACGACAGCAACACTGAAGCTTTCTTT
CASSYDSNTEAFF
>NA|TRBV5-1|TRBD2|TRBJ2-3
TGCGCCAGCAGCTTGCCTTTAGCGGGAGTAGATTTAGATACGCAGTATTTT
CASSLPLAGVDLDTQYF
>NA|TRBV28|NA|TRBJ1-5
TGTGCCAGCAGTCAAACAGCGGAGCCCCAGCATTTT
CASSQTAEPQHF
>NA|TRBV7-9|NA|TRBJ2-5
TGTGCCAGCAGCTTAAAGCCAGAGACCCAGTACTTC
CASSLKPETQYF
>NA|TRBV2|NA|TRBJ1-6
TGTGCCAGCAGTGGAGAATCCTCCTATAATTCACCCCTCCACTTT
CASSGESSYNSPLHF
>NA|TRBV11-3|TRBD2|TRBJ2-5
TGTGCCAGCAGCTCCCGAGCGGGGGGCCAAGAGACCCAGTACTTC
CASSSRAGGQETQYF
>NA|TRBV30|TRBD2|TRBJ2-7
TGTGCCTGGAGTCCTGGGGTAGCGGGAGGTGGTGAGCAGTACTTC
CAWSPGVAGGGEQYF
>once|TRBV21-1|NA|TRBJ2-5
TGTGCCAGCAGCAACAGGACTAGCGGGATTTGCGTAGAGACCCAGTACTTC
CASSNRTSGICVETQYF
>NA|TRBV28|NA|TRBJ1-1
TGTGCCAGCACCCTTTCGGGAGGGGGCACTGAAGCTTTCTTT
CASTLSGGGTEAFF
>NA|TRBV24-1|NA|TRBJ1-5
TGTGCCACCAGTGACCAGACATCCCCGGGCAATCAGCCCCAGCATTTT
CATSDQTSPGNQPQHF
>NA|TRBV5-1|TRBD1|TRBJ1-1
TGCGCCAGCACCGCGACAGGGATGAACACTGAAGCTTTCTTT
CASTATGMNTEAFF